This T cell receptor beta chain comes out of a study of vaccination and CD4 T cells after COVID-19 (dated by TCRdb to between 2021 and 2022). General notes on the study: SARS-CoV-2 positivity had been established in the convalescent patients by nasal swab PCR, and mild disease was recorded in some 10 of these patients and severe disease in one. Post-vaccine blood samples were obtained a median of around 67 days after the second vaccine dose, with a range of 14 to 241 days. Participants got two doses of the Pfizer-BioNTech BNT162b2 vaccine (n=8) or two doses of the Moderna mRNA-1273 vaccine (n=2). Control cultures used a CEFX viral epitope pool as positive control, an HIV-1 Nef peptide pool as negative control, or no peptide. Six males and four females were included in the convalescent cohort, with two Hispanic individuals, seven Caucasians, two Asians and one multiracial person represented. Culture stimuli were overlapping spike peptide pools from SARS-CoV-2 and from the common cold coronaviruses HCoV-NL63, HCoV-OC43 and HCoV-229E. Post-COVID blood samples were collected from convalescent patients a median of around 100 days after diagnosis, with a range of about 35 to 161 days. The spike-specific CD4+ TCR repertoire was compared before and after mRNA vaccination in over nine COVID-19 convalescent patients and a few infection-naive healthy vaccine recipients. Results the study describes overall, beyond this receptor: In convalescent patients, nearly all vaccine-specific clones (304 of 307) were found to be mono-reactive for SARS-CoV-2 spike rather than cross-reactive with common cold coronaviruses. The median number of SARS-CoV-2-reactive clonotypes rose from 21 after infection to 30 to 45 after vaccination, but the change was not significant. The number of convalescent patients in the study was relatively small, and the study did not examine early timepoints following natural infection. In convalescent patients, a median roughly 83% of post-vaccine SARS-CoV-2-reactive clones were detected only after vaccination, and vaccine-specific priming was suggested by this finding.

Per the publication, the treatment or condition label means: approximately 9-day PBMC culture with coronavirus spike peptide pools or control peptides (ViraFEST assay). The study used the ViraFEST assay, which expanded antigen-specific T cells with peptide pools and then identified expanded clonotypes by TCR sequencing. Positive SARS-CoV-2 PCR tests in the convalescent patients dated from March to December 2020, before Alpha, Beta and Delta variants emerged in the United States. Each well held 2 million or so PBMCs cultured in IMDM containing around 5.1% human AB serum and approximately 9.8 IU/ml IL-2, with 9 to 10 ug/ml peptide pools added. On days 3 and 7, half of the culture medium was replaced with fresh IL-2-containing medium. After about 11 days of culture, CD4+ T cells were isolated by negative selection using the EasySep CD4+ T cell isolation kit. Ficoll-Paque Plus gradient centrifugation was used to isolate PBMCs from whole blood, and the isolated PBMCs were then either used fresh or cryopreserved at -140C. In general, triplicate wells were set up for every culture condition.

CDR3 length: 14 amino acids, cysteine to phenylalanine. CDR3 DNA is the only sequence kept; it has 42 bases, read in frame from the first base. The junction carries 16 bases between V and J, which are trimmed by 6 bases and 8 bases respectively. CDR1 is given as MNHEY and CDR2 as SMNVEV, both from the germline V gene (reference sequence). Regarding this clonotype: This receptor's antigen is unknown. One base away there is no much larger clone; base qualities are not given.

Library generation was performed with PCR. At the Johns Hopkins FTIC core, DNA from the cultured CD4+ T cells underwent TCR sequencing with the Oncomine TCR Beta short-read assay. The QIAamp micro DNA kit was used to extract genomic DNA from the cultured CD4+ T cells. Oncomine TCR Beta libraries made from cultured CD4+ T cells were pooled using unique dual indexes and sequenced on an Illumina iSeq 100. The original methods were these. Non-productive sequences were filtered out, and CDR3s that did not start with C, did not end with F or W, or were shorter than 7 amino acids were discarded. The MANAFEST web application identified antigen-specific clonotypes by comparing peptide-stimulated wells against reference wells and other culture wells. For a clone to be called positive, the clone needed an FDR below 0.05, an odds ratio above 5, and a productive frequency above 0.1% in at least two of three replicate wells. A clonotype was classed as cross-reactive if the clonotype showed significant expansion both in SARS-CoV-2 spike wells and in at least one common cold coronavirus spike condition. Similarity between CDR3 sequences was evaluated in R version 3.6.1 using Levenshtein distances (stringdist) and unrooted phylogenetic trees (ape). The public reads were quality trimmed at Q25 with fastp and then assembled into clones with MiXCR by TCRdb, keeping productive beta chains. Rows are combined by CDR3 protein, so each entry shows the most common genes and DNA. These V and J calls rely on TCRdb rather than the paper's analysis. A total of roughly 3,900 distinct CDR3 sequences appear in this sample, approximately 76% of them only once. In total, the top ten clones hold 30% to 35% of the sample.

This clonotype originated in a human donor who had recovered from COVID-19. The sequencing input was CD4+ T cells from blood, cultured in vitro. The rearrangement combines TRBV27 with TRBJ1-4; perhaps TRBD1 is the D gene, with 6 bases matching. CDR3 loop: CASRDAGTSEKLFF. The DNA is as follows: TGTGCCAGCAGGGACGCCGGGACATCCGAAAAACTGTTTTTT.